The rows below give T cell receptor beta chains drawn from one sample of a study of blood T cell repertoires in COVID-19. Clones were read by immunoSEQ multiplex PCR, and TCRdb kept only the in-frame ones, dropping some. Here the sample spans 55,000 or so clones, 90% being singletons. Sequenced material: peripheral blood. Source of these receptors: a man aged 35 to 55 with acute or convalescent COVID-19. Both conserved end residues are part of each CDR3. The order of the fields is D gene, clone size, V gene, J gene, CDR3 DNA, CDR3 protein. The D gene is left open where the match is weak. Clone size, where shown, is once, few, many, or a class for clones that have expanded.

>-|-|TRBV12-3/TRBV12-4|TRBJ2-1
TGTGCCAGCAGTTCCGCGGTGAATGAGCAGTTCTTC
CASSSAVNEQFF
>-|-|TRBV21-1|TRBJ2-1
TGTGCCAGCAGCAAAACTAGCTTCCAAAGCTCGTTCTTC
CASSKTSFQSSFF
>TRBD1|-|TRBV7-9|TRBJ1-5
TGTGCCAGCAGCCCCGGGGACAGGGGGTTCGCCCAGCATTTT
CASSPGDRGFAQHF
>-|-|TRBV18|TRBJ1-5
TGTGCCAGCTCACCAGTGACAGATCAGCCCCAGCATTTT
CASSPVTDQPQHF
>-|once|TRBV7-2|TRBJ1-2
TGTGCCAGCAGCTACCCGGGGTCGAACTATGGCTACACCTTC
CASSYPGSNYGYTF
>-|-|TRBV20-1|TRBJ1-1
TGCAGTGCTAGAGGGCGGACTGAAGCTTTCTTT
CSARGRTEAFF
>TRBD2|-|TRBV6-5|TRBJ2-7
TGTGCCAGCGGTCTAGCGGGAGGGAGAGGGTACGAGCAGTACTTC
CASGLAGGRGYEQYF
>-|-|TRBV4-2|TRBJ1-4
TGTGCCAGCAGCCAAGGGGCTGGGTTAGGTGAAAAACTGTTTTTT
CASSQGAGLGEKLFF
>TRBD2|-|TRBV6-2/TRBV6-3|TRBJ2-5
TGTGCCAGCAGTTACCGGGGGGGCCTAGAGACCCAGTACTTC
CASSYRGGLETQYF
>TRBD1|-|TRBV9|TRBJ1-3
TGTGCCAGCAGCCCTGGGACAGGGAACGGAAACACCATATATTTT
CASSPGTGNGNTIYF
>-|-|TRBV5-1|TRBJ2-2
TGCGCCAGCAGCTTGAAGGGGCCCACCGGGGAGCTGTTTTTT
CASSLKGPTGELFF
>TRBD2|-|TRBV30|TRBJ2-3
TGTGCCTGGAGTTTAGCGGGAGGGCCCCCCAGGCAGTATTTT
CAWSLAGGPPRQYF
>TRBD2|-|TRBV19|TRBJ2-4
TGTGCCAGTAGTACCGGGACTAGCGGGAGGGCCGCCAAAAACATTCAGTACTTC
CASSTGTSGRAAKNIQYF
>-|-|TRBV14|TRBJ1-1
TGTGCCAGCAGTACACGGGGGATGAACACTGAAGCTTTCTTT
CASSTRGMNTEAFF
>TRBD1|-|TRBV19|TRBJ1-5
TGTGCCAGTAGCCCCGCAGGGGGCCGGGATCAGCCCCAGCATTTT
CASSPAGGRDQPQHF
>-|-|TRBV30|TRBJ1-1
TGTGCCTTCTCAGGGGACACTGAAGCTTTCTTT
CAFSGDTEAFF
>TRBD2|-|TRBV6-2/TRBV6-3|TRBJ2-7
TGTGCCAGCAGCAGGCGGGGTAGCGGGACCTACGAGCAGTACTTC
CASSRRGSGTYEQYF
>-|-|TRBV6-5|TRBJ1-5
TGTGCCAGCAGTTACGGGCAGGGTCGCCAGCCCCAGCATTTT
CASSYGQGRQPQHF
>-|-|TRBV19|TRBJ1-1
TGTGCCAGTAGTATATCTCGTAAGCCTGAAGCTTTCTTT
CASSISRKPEAFF
>-|-|TRBV24-1|TRBJ1-1
TGTGCCACCTTCCGGGGGGGGATGAACACTGAAGCTTTCTTT
CATFRGGMNTEAFF
>TRBD1|-|TRBV25-1|TRBJ1-1
TGTGCCAGCAGTGGGGGGACAGGGACTTTCTTT
CASSGGTGTFF
>TRBD1|-|TRBV7-2|TRBJ1-2
TGTGCCAGCAGCCAAGGGACAGATTACAGCTACACCTTC
CASSQGTDYSYTF
>TRBD2|-|TRBV2|TRBJ2-7
TGTGCCAGCAGTTACCGGACTAGCTGGGGAGCTGACTCCTACGAGCAGTACTTC
CASSYRTSWGADSYEQYF
>TRBD1|once|TRBV5-4|TRBJ2-7
TGTGCCAGCGGTTCGGGGACAGGGGGTTCCGAGCAGTACTTC
CASGSGTGGSEQYF
>TRBD1|-|TRBV28|TRBJ1-5
TGTGCCAGCAGTTCGGGACAGGGACGGAGTCAGCCCCAGCATTTT
CASSSGQGRSQPQHF
>-|-|TRBV12-3/TRBV12-4|TRBJ1-2
TGTGCCAGCAGTTTACGAGGGAACTATGGCTACACCTTC
CASSLRGNYGYTF
>-|-|TRBV5-8|TRBJ1-5
TGTGCCAGCAGCTTGGTCGGCCAGGGCTGGAGGCCCCAGCATTTT
CASSLVGQGWRPQHF
>-|-|TRBV10-1|TRBJ1-1
TGCGCCAGCAGTGACCGCCCGGGGTGGGGGCAAGCTTTCTTT
CASSDRPGWGQAFF
>TRBD2|-|TRBV6-5|TRBJ2-7
TGTGCCAGCAGTTGGACTAGCGAGCCCTACGAGCAGTACTTC
CASSWTSEPYEQYF
>-|-|TRBV4-1|TRBJ2-7
TGCGCCAGCAGCCAAGACACTGGCGGCCTCTACGAGCAGTACTTC
CASSQDTGGLYEQYF
>-|-|TRBV24-1|TRBJ2-7
TGTGCCACCAGTCGGGGCTACGAGCAGTACTTC
CATSRGYEQYF
>TRBD2|once|TRBV5-4|TRBJ2-1
TGTGCCAGCACCCACCCCGGGACTAGCAACAATGAGCAGTTCTTC
CASTHPGTSNNEQFF
>-|-|TRBV7-9|TRBJ1-1
TGTGCCAGCAGCTTTCAGACAGAGAACACTGAAGCTTTCTTT
CASSFQTENTEAFF
>-|-|TRBV5-1|TRBJ2-5
TGCGCCAGCAGCTTGGTCGAGCAAGAGACCCAGTACTTC
CASSLVEQETQYF
>-|-|TRBV5-1|TRBJ2-5
TGCGCCAGCAGCTTGGGGCGCGGCCAAGAGACCCAGTACTTC
CASSLGRGQETQYF
>TRBD1|-|TRBV29-1|TRBJ1-2
TGCAGCGTTGTGCTGGCAGGGGGTAACTATGGCTACACCTTC
CSVVLAGGNYGYTF
>-|-|TRBV18|TRBJ2-1
TGTGCCAGCTCACCACCCGGATACAAAGGGGATGAGCAGTTCTTC
CASSPPGYKGDEQFF
>-|-|TRBV7-9|TRBJ1-4
TGTGCCAGCAGCTTGGGGGGACTTGCTAATGAAAAACTGTTTTTT
CASSLGGLANEKLFF
>-|-|TRBV29-1|TRBJ1-1
TGCAGCGTTGGGGAGGGGTATAGGGAGAACACTGAAGCTTTCTTT
CSVGEGYRENTEAFF
>-|-|TRBV7-9|TRBJ2-3
TGTGCCAGCAGCCAAGGGGCCACTAGCACAGATACGCAGTATTTT
CASSQGATSTDTQYF
>-|-|TRBV25-1|TRBJ1-2
TGTGCCAGTAGTGATGGGGGCTTCTATGGCTACACCTTC
CASSDGGFYGYTF
>-|-|TRBV10-1|TRBJ1-1
TGCGCCAGCAGTGCCGGGACAACCCTGAAAGCTTTCTTT
CASSAGTTLKAFF
>-|-|TRBV4-3|TRBJ1-1
TGCGCCAGCAGCCATAGACAGTACACTGAAGCTTTCTTT
CASSHRQYTEAFF
>-|-|TRBV5-1|TRBJ2-1
TGCGCCAGCAGCTTGGGACCCGGACAGAGCCAATATGAGCAGTTCTTC
CASSLGPGQSQYEQFF
>-|-|TRBV5-4|TRBJ1-3
TGTGCCAGCAGCCCAGGGTCCGGAAACACCATATATTTT
CASSPGSGNTIYF
>TRBD2|-|TRBV5-4|TRBJ2-5
TGTGCCAGCAGCCTGGGACTAGATTTTTCGCGAGAGACCCAGTACTTC
CASSLGLDFSRETQYF
>TRBD2|-|TRBV4-2|TRBJ2-3
TGTGCCAGCAGCCAAGCAGAGGCTAGCGGGAGTCTTAGTTCAGGAGATACGCAGTATTTT
CASSQAEASGSLSSGDTQYF
>TRBD2|-|TRBV11-2|TRBJ2-3
TGTGCCAGCAGCTTAGTGTTGCGGGAGGACACAGATACGCAGTATTTT
CASSLVLREDTDTQYF
>-|-|TRBV5-4|TRBJ1-2
TGTGCCAGCAGCACAGACAGCTATGGCTACACCTTC
CASSTDSYGYTF
>TRBD1|-|TRBV12-3/TRBV12-4|TRBJ1-2
TGTGCCAGCAGTCCAGGACAGGGCCATGGCTACACCTTC
CASSPGQGHGYTF
>-|-|TRBV11-2|TRBJ1-2
TGTGCCAGCAGCCGACGGGGGATAAGCTATGGCTACACCTTC
CASSRRGISYGYTF
>TRBD1|-|TRBV5-1|TRBJ1-4
TGCGCCAGCAGCTCTTACCTACAGGGGGCTAATGAAAAACTGTTTTTT
CASSSYLQGANEKLFF
>TRBD1|-|TRBV5-1|TRBJ1-2
TGCGCCAGCAGCTACATCGACAGGGGGCAAGTGAATGGCTACACCTTC
CASSYIDRGQVNGYTF
>TRBD1|-|TRBV4-3|TRBJ1-2
TGCGCCAGCAGCCGGGCACAGACAGGGTTGTTGACTTCCTATGGCTACACCTTC
CASSRAQTGLLTSYGYTF
>-|-|TRBV27|TRBJ1-5
TGTGCCACCAGAGACAGGACTGGTCAGCCCCAGCATTTT
CATRDRTGQPQHF